One sample yielded the 32 T cell receptor beta chains listed below, sequenced in a study of blood T cell repertoires in COVID-19. Method: immunoSEQ multiplex PCR; TCRdb's copy keeps in-frame clones and lacks some. Of approximately 260,000 clones in the sample, roughly 87% were seen once. Sequencing was performed on peripheral blood. Receptor source: a woman between 40 and 55 years old who had recovered from COVID-19.

This clone was seen a few times. This chain links TRBV12-3 or TRBV12-4 with TRBJ1-1, with D maybe TRBD1 (6 bases). V lost 2 bases and J 5 bases, leaving 6 bases between the germline ends. This CDR3 is 12 amino acids long. The CDR3 nucleotides are TGTGCCAGCAGTTTAACAGGGACTGAAGCTTTCTTT. Its translation is CASSLTGTEAFF.

Here the CDR3 DNA reads TGTGCCAGCAGCTTACCCACACCGAACACCGGGGAGCTGTTTTTT. Amino acid sequence: CASSLPTPNTGELFF. This chain joins TRBV5-6 and TRBJ2-2; D is ambiguous. Germline V lookup: CDR1 SGHDT, CDR2 YYEEEE. Trimming stripped 2 bases from V and 0 bases from J, with 8 bases between. CDR3 length: 15 amino acids.

This chain joins TRBV19 and TRBJ1-5, with D unclear. The ends were cut back, 11 bases at V and 1 base at J, with 12 bases in the middle. The CDR3 spans 13 residues. The germline V gene has CDR1 LNHDA and CDR2 SQIVND (reference sequence). CDR3 sequence reads: CASEGSSNQPQHF. DNA for the CDR3: TGTGCCTCAGAGGGTTCAAGCAATCAGCCCCAGCATTTT. Together with reference TRBV19 and TRBJ1-5, the CDR3 gives the full variable domain: DGGITQSPKYLFRKEGQNVTLSCEQNLNHDAMYWYRQDPGQGLRLIYYSQIVNDFQKGDIAEGYSVSREKKESFPLTVTSAQKNPTAFYLCASEGSSNQPQHFGDGTRLSIL.

The chain links TRBV5-1 to TRBJ2-1; D is unclear. Trimming took off 0 bases at V and 5 bases at J, with 9 bases between the two ends. CDR3 length: 14 residues. Germline V gene lookup returns CDR1 SGHRS and CDR2 YFSETQ. For the CDR3, the DNA is TGCGCCAGCAGCTTGGCCTTAACAGACAATGAGCAGTTCTTC. Its translation is CASSLALTDNEQFF.

This rearrangement joins TRBV19 to TRBJ1-6, with D possibly matching TRBD1 (5 bases). This CDR3 has 14 residues. CDR1 is LNHDA and CDR2 is SQIVND in the germline V gene (reference sequence). The ends were cut back, 2 bases at V and 8 bases at J, with 10 bases in the middle. The CDR3 here is CASSIQGDDSPLHF. CDR3 sequence (DNA): TGTGCCAGTAGTATACAGGGTGATGATTCACCCCTCCACTTT.

The CDR3 protein is CASSLSWTVYEQYV. The CDR3 DNA reads TGTGCCAGCAGCTTATCGTGGACAGTCTACGAGCAGTACGTC. J is TRBJ2-7 and V is TRBV5-6, with D perhaps matching TRBD1 (6 bases). Germline CDR1 is SGHDT and CDR2 is YYEEEE. The CDR3 has 14 residues. The V end was cut by 2 bases, the J end by 3 bases, with 12 bases between.

The genes are TRBV7-8 and TRBJ2-2, with 14 bases fitting TRBD2. V trimming: 1 base; J trimming: 0 bases; junction bases outside the gene matches: 1. The germline V gene has CDR1 SGHVS and CDR2 FQNEAQ. The CDR3 is made up of 18 amino acids. CDR3 sequence reads: CASSLGLAGGPNTGELFF. The CDR3 DNA is TGTGCCAGCAGCTTAGGACTAGCGGGAGGGCCGAACACCGGGGAGCTGTTTTTT.

V usage is TRBV24-1 and J usage is TRBJ2-6; D call uncertain. The ends were cut back, 5 bases at V and 4 bases at J, with 11 bases in the middle. CDR1 is KGHDR, CDR2 SFDVKD, per germline. This CDR3 comprises 15 residues. The CDR3 coding sequence is TGTGCCACCAGTGCCGGAGATTTAGGGGCCAACGTCCTGACTTTC. This gives the protein CATSAGDLGANVLTF.

This rearrangement joins TRBV4-3 to TRBJ2-5; D might be TRBD2 (6 bases). This CDR3 is 14 amino acids long. Trimming cost V 1 base and J 2 bases, with 8 bases left between them. Germline values: CDR1 LGHNA, CDR2 YSLEER. The CDR3 spells CASSQGDLQETQYF. CDR3 bases: TGCGCCAGCAGCCAAGGGGACTTACAAGAGACCCAGTACTTC.

This clone has only one observation. A much larger clonotype is one base distant, so this may be a read error. The chain is built from TRBV3-1 (or the pseudogene TRBV3-2) and TRBJ1-2; possible D gene TRBD1, 6 bases. Trimming left V 4 bases short and J 4 bases short, with 7 bases between. The V gene's germline CDR1 is LGHDT and CDR2 YNNKEL (reference sequence). The CDR3 loop spans 12 amino acids. CDR3 coding DNA: TGTGCCAGCAGCCCACAGGGCTATGGCTACACCTTC. Residues: CASSPQGYGYTF.

CDR3 residues: CAIRGQGQNNSPLHF. The CDR3 nucleotides are TGTGCCATCAGAGGACAGGGGCAGAATAATTCACCCCTCCACTTT. The chain couples TRBV10-3 to TRBJ1-6; TRBD1 aligns across 9 bases. The ends lost 6 bases at V and 5 bases at J; junction bases unmatched: 5. Germline V gene sequence: CDR1 ENHRY, CDR2 SYGVKD. This CDR3 is built from 15 residues.

The V gene is TRBV12-3 or TRBV12-4, the J gene TRBJ2-7; a weak D match, TRBD1 (6 bases). CDR3 length: 12 amino acids. Deletions cut 6 bases from V and 3 bases from J, with 9 bases between. DNA of the CDR3: TGTGCCAGCAGCCGGGGACACTACGAGCAGTACGTC. Residues: CASSRGHYEQYV.

The chain couples TRBV18 to TRBJ1-4, with D tentatively TRBD1 (5 bases). The CDR3 totals 14 residues. V dropped 3 bases and J dropped 8 bases, with 13 bases sitting between them. Germline loops: CDR1 KGHSH, CDR2 LQKENI. CDR3 sequence (DNA): TGTGCCAGCTCACCGTCTCAGGGAAGGGAAAAACTGTTTTTT. It specifies CASSPSQGREKLFF.

The chain carries TRBV9 and TRBJ1-2; 7 bases agree with TRBD1. CDR1 SGDLS and CDR2 YYNGEE come from the germline V gene. The CDR3 is 16 residues long. J lost 6 bases, V lost 4 bases, and 15 bases had no gene match. The CDR3 DNA is TGTGCCAGCAGCCCGAGGATAACAGGGGTTATCAATGGCTACACCTTC. Translating gives CASSPRITGVINGYTF. The full variable domain, completed using reference TRBV9 and TRBJ1-2, is DSGVTQTPKHLITATGQRVTLRCSPRSGDLSVYWYQQSLDQGLQFLIQYYNGEERAKGNILERFSAQQFPDLHSELNLSSLELGDSALYFCASSPRITGVINGYTFGSGTRLTVV.

V usage is TRBV7-9 and J usage is TRBJ1-3; no reliable D call. Germline CDR1 reads SEHNR; CDR2 reads FQNEAQ (reference sequence). This CDR3 spans 12 amino acids. V was trimmed by 5 bases and J by 8 bases, leaving 10 bases between them. The CDR3 here is CASSVTEDTIYF. DNA for the CDR3: TGTGCCAGCAGCGTTACAGAAGACACCATATATTTT.

V and J are TRBV19 and TRBJ1-6, with 9 bases matching TRBD1. The V segment lost 9 bases and the J segment 11 bases; nucleotides outside the gene matches: 8. CDR3 length: 13 residues. The germline CDR1 and CDR2 sequences are LNHDA and SQIVND (reference sequence). CDR3 residues: CASTGTGSTPLHF. The CDR3 region has the DNA TGTGCCAGCACCGGGACAGGGTCAACACCCCTCCACTTT.

This clone has more than one count but fewer than ten. This chain links TRBV2 with TRBJ2-3, with 10 bases fitting TRBD1. With 8 bases clipped from V and 6 bases from J, the junction kept 11 bases outside the gene matches. The germline gives CDR1 SNHLY, CDR2 FYNNEI. The CDR3 covers 15 residues. The CDR3 spells CASSRDRGQVDTQYF. CDR3 sequence (DNA): TGTGCCAGCTCTCGGGACAGGGGACAGGTGGATACGCAGTATTTT.

In DNA form, the CDR3 reads TGTGCCAGCAGCAAAGCGCTTTCATGGGGACTAGCGGGGCCCTACAATGAGCAGTTCTTC. It yields the protein CASSKALSWGLAGPYNEQFF. This sequence joins TRBV21-1 and TRBJ2-1; whether TRBD2, the table's D call, matches the DNA was not checked. TRBV21-1 is listed as a pseudogene. The CDR3 sequence is 20 residues long.

This clone was seen just once. The chain has TRBV30 and TRBJ1-4; 8 nucleotides align to TRBD1. Germline lookup yields CDR1 GTSNPN and CDR2 SVGIG (reference sequence). The trim removed 3 bases at V and 8 bases at J, leaving 8 bases unmatched. This CDR3 comprises 14 residues. CDR3 in amino acids: CAWSNRGVGEKLFF. The CDR3 DNA sequence: TGTGCCTGGAGCAACAGGGGGGTTGGGGAAAAACTGTTTTTT.

On this clone: As the CDR3 is not closed by the conserved phenylalanine or tryptophan, this likely results from a read error. This chain joins TRBV14 and TRBJ2-7, with 9 bases that match TRBD2. This CDR3 is built from 14 residues. Germline assignment: CDR1 SGHDN and CDR2 FVKESK. Trimming cost V 0 bases and J 5 bases; bases outside gene matches: 2. The CDR3 sequence: CASSQDSGSNEQYA. The CDR3 bases are TGTGCCAGCAGCCAAGATAGCGGGAGTAACGAGCAGTACGCC.

This chain links TRBV11-2 with TRBJ1-5; possible D gene TRBD1, 6 bases. Deletions cut 1 base from V and 7 bases from J, with 17 bases between. CDR3 length equals 16 residues. Germline-derived CDR1 and CDR2 are SGHAT and FQNNGV. The CDR3 sequence is CASSLGGSAGVQPQHF. The CDR3 DNA sequence: TGTGCCAGCAGCTTAGGGGGTTCGGCAGGGGTCCAGCCCCAGCATTTT.

This chain uses TRBV5-1 with TRBJ1-2; a possible D gene is TRBD1 (6 bases). Trimming cost V 5 bases and J 4 bases, with 15 bases left between them. CDR1 SGHRS and CDR2 YFSETQ come from the germline V gene. CDR3 size: 14 residues. The CDR3 loop is CASRSGRTVYGYTF. For the CDR3, the DNA is TGCGCCAGCAGATCCGGACGGACAGTCTATGGCTACACCTTC.

The chain has TRBV10-1 and TRBJ2-2, with 8 bases fitting TRBD1. The CDR3 totals 16 residues. Germline V CDR1 and CDR2: WNHNN, SYGVQD (reference sequence). J was trimmed by 5 bases and V by 5 bases; bases with no gene match: 10. CDR3 residues: CASSSPGQGGTGELFF. The CDR3 region has the DNA TGCGCCAGCAGTTCCCCCGGACAGGGTGGGACCGGGGAGCTGTTTTTT.

This chain links TRBV28 with TRBJ1-4; D is unclear. With 2 bases removed from V and 8 bases from J, the gap between germline ends came to 9 bases. The CDR3 extends over 13 amino acids. Per germline, CDR1 MDHEN and CDR2 SYDVKM. DNA for the CDR3: TGTGCCAGCAGTTTAATGAGTGTAGAAAAACTGTTTTTT. Its translation is CASSLMSVEKLFF.

The V and J genes are TRBV5-1 and TRBJ2-1; D possibly corresponds to TRBD1 (5 bases). V lost 0 bases and J lost 7, with 11 bases in between. The CDR3 spans 14 residues. CDR1 SGHRS and CDR2 YFSETQ come from the germline V gene. The chain's CDR3 is CASSLGQGWNEQFF. Written as DNA, the CDR3 is TGCGCCAGCAGCTTGGGTCAGGGTTGGAATGAGCAGTTCTTC.

The table lists this clone with many counts. V and J are TRBV4-3 and TRBJ2-3; tentative D call: TRBD1 (6 bases). Germline V CDR1 and CDR2: LGHNA, YSLEER. Trimming pared 3 bases from V and 2 bases from J, leaving 18 bases between. This CDR3 spans 17 amino acids. CDR3 residues: CASSQSPRGIVTDTQYF. The DNA for the CDR3 is TGCGCCAGCAGCCAGTCCCCCAGGGGAATTGTCACAGATACGCAGTATTTT.

The chain recombines TRBV29-1 with TRBJ2-1; tentative D call: TRBD2 (6 bases). The CDR3 consists of 15 residues. Trimming cost V 7 bases and J 0 bases, with 16 bases left between them. CDR1 is SQVTM and CDR2 is ANQGSEA in the germline V gene. The CDR3 reads CSGMEGPSSYNEQFF. The CDR3 DNA follows: TGCAGCGGCATGGAGGGACCCAGCTCCTACAATGAGCAGTTCTTC.

The J gene is TRBJ2-5, the V gene TRBV7-2; the match to TRBD2 covers 8 bases. Germline CDR1 and CDR2: SGHTA and FQGNSA. The J segment lost 1 base and the V segment lost 5 bases, leaving 6 bases of the junction unmatched. The CDR3 loop spans 15 amino acids. This CDR3 is CASSVIAGTQETQYF. CDR3 nucleotide sequence: TGTGCCAGCAGCGTAATAGCGGGAACCCAAGAGACCCAGTACTTC.

V and J are TRBV20-1 and TRBJ2-5; D possibly corresponds to TRBD1 (6 bases). This CDR3 has 14 residues. Germline V gene sequence: CDR1 DFQATT, CDR2 SNEGSKA (reference sequence). Trimming took 3 bases from V and 5 from J, leaving 16 bases between them. The CDR3 is CSASLSQGLETQYF. The CDR3, as DNA: TGCAGTGCTAGTTTATCCCAGGGGTTGGAGACCCAGTACTTC.

V is TRBV11-2 and J is TRBJ1-3; D gene unclear. Trimming shortened V by 5 bases and J by 4 bases, and 9 bases separated the two germline ends. Germline values: CDR1 SGHAT, CDR2 FQNNGV. This CDR3 has 13 amino acids. CDR3 sequence reads: CASSLMSGNTIYF. For the CDR3, the DNA is TGTGCCAGCAGCCTAATGTCAGGAAACACCATATATTTT.

The rearrangement joins TRBV30 to TRBJ2-1; D perhaps matches TRBD2 (5 bases). The CDR3 extends over 13 amino acids. The germline V gene has CDR1 GTSNPN and CDR2 SVGIG (reference sequence). V was clipped by 3 bases and J by 6 bases, with 12 bases between them. Written as DNA, the CDR3 is TGTGCCTGGAGGAGTAGGAGCGGCAATGAGCAGTTCTTC. The encoded protein is CAWRSRSGNEQFF.

The chain couples TRBV19 to TRBJ2-7; TRBD1 aligns across 7 bases. The trim removed 5 bases at V and 3 bases at J, leaving 7 bases unmatched. The CDR3 length is 14 residues. CDR1 is LNHDA, CDR2 SQIVND, per germline (reference sequence). CDR3 nucleotides: TGTGCCAGTAGTGTGGCCCGGGACAGCTACGAGCAGTACTTC. Residues: CASSVARDSYEQYF.